This note documents a single TCR beta chain sequence. Antigen specificity is unknown. This entry is derived from a study of T cell responses to AZD1222 COVID-19 vaccine. The V end lost 4 bases, the J end lost 5 bases, and 12 bases lay between the germline ends. The length of the CDR3 is 15 residues. Germline CDR1 is KGHSH and CDR2 is LQKENI. The study, taken as a whole, reports: AZD1222 recipients seropositive at baseline numbered only six or seven.

Profiling relied on immunoSEQ multiplex PCR, and the TCRdb table lists in-frame clones only, not all of them. This table holds tens of thousands of clones, roughly nine tenths found once. This TCR derives from an adult who received the AZD1222 COVID-19 vaccine. The sample was peripheral blood, taken 28 days after the second AZD1222 dose. The rearrangement uses TRBV18 and TRBJ1-6, with TRBD1 as a possible D gene (5 bases). CDR3 coding DNA: TGTGCCAGCTCACTATCCAGGGAGAATAATTCACCCCTCCACTTT. Translated: CASSLSRENNSPLHF.